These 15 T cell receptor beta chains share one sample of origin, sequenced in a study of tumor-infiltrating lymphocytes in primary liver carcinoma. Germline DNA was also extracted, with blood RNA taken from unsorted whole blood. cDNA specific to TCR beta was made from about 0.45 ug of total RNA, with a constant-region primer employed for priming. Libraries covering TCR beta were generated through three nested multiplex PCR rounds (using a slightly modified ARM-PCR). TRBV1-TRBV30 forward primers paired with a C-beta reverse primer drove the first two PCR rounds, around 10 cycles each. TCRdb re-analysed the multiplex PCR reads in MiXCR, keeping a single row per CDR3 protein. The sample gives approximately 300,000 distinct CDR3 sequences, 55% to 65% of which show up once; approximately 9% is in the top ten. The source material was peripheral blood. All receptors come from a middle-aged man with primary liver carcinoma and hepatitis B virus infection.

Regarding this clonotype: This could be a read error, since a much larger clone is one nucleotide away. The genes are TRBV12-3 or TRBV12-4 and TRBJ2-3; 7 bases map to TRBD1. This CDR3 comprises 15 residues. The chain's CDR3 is CVSTDPGQSTDTQYF. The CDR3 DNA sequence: TGTGTCAGCACCGACCCGGGACAGAGCACAGATACGCAGTATTTT.

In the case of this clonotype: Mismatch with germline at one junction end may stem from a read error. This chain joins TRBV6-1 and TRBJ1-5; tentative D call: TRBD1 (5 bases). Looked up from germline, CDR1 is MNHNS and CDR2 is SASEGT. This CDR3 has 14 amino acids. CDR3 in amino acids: CACRSGSQNQPQRF. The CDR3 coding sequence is TGTGCCTGCAGATCAGGGAGTCAAAATCAGCCTCAGCGTTTT.

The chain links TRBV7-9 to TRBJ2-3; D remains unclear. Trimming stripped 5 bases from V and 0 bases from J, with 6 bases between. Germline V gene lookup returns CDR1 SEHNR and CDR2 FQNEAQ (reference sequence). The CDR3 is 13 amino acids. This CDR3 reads CASSLYSTDTQYF. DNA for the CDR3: TGTGCCAGCAGCCTATACAGCACAGATACGCAGTATTTT.

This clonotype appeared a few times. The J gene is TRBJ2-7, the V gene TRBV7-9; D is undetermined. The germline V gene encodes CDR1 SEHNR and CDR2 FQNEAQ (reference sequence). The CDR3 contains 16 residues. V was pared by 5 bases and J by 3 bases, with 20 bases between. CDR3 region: CASSPWTGVGNYEQYF. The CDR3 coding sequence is TGTGCCAGCAGCCCCTGGACCGGTGTTGGTAACTACGAGCAGTACTTC.

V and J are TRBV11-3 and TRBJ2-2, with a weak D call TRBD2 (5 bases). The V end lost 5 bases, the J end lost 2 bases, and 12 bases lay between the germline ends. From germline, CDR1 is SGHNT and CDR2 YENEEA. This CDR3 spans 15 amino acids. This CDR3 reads CASSLGLPNTGELFF. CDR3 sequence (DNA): TGTGCCAGCAGCCTCGGACTGCCCAACACCGGGGAGCTGTTTTTT. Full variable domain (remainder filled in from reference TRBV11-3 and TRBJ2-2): EAGVVQSPRYKIIEKKQPVAFWCNPISGHNTLYWYLQNLGQGPELLIRYENEEAVDDSQLPKDRFSAERLKGVDSTLKIQPAELGDSAVYLCASSLGLPNTGELFFGEGSRLTVL.

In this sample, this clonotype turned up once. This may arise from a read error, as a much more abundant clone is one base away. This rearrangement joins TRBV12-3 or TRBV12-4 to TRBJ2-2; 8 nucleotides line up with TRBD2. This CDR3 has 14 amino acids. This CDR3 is CAGSLAGWTGELFF. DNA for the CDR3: TGTGCCGGCAGTTTAGCGGGATGGACCGGGGAGCTGTTTTTT.

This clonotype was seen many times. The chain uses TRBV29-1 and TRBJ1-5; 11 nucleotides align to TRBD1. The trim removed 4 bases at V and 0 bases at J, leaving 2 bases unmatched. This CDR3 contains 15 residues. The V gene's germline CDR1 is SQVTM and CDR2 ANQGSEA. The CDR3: CSVGDRGDSNQPQHF. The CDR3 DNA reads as TGCAGCGTTGGGGACAGGGGGGATAGCAATCAGCCCCAGCATTTT.

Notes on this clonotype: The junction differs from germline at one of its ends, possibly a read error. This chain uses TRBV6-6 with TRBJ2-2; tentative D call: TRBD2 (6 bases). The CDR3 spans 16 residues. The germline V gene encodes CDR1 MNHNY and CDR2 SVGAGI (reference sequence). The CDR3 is CARSYSAGTNTGEPFF. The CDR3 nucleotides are TGTGCCCGCAGTTACTCTGCGGGAACGAACACCGGGGAGCCGTTTTTT.

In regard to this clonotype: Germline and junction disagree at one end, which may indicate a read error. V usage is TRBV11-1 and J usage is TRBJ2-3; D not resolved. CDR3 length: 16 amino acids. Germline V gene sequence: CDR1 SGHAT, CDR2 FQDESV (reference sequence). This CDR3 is CASSLSAPSMADTQYF. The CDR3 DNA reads TGTGCCAGCAGCTTAAGTGCGCCTAGTATGGCAGATACACAGTATTTT. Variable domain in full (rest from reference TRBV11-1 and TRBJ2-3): EAEVAQSPRYKITEKSQAVAFWCDPISGHATLYWYRQILGQGPELLVQFQDESVVDDSQLPKDRFSAERLKGVDSTLKIQPAELGDSAMYLCASSLSAPSMADTQYFGPGTRLTVL.

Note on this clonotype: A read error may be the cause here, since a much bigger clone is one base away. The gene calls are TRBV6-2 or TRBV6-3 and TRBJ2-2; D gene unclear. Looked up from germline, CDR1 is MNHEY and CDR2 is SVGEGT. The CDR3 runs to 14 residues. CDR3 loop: CVAKAPAPRGELFF. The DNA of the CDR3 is TGTGTCGCCAAGGCCCCAGCCCCTAGGGGGGAGCTGTTTTTT.

DNA of the CDR3: TGCAGCGGTGCCTCGGGGTGGGGCATAAACACTGAAGCTTTCTTT. Residues: CSGASGWGINTEAFF. V is TRBV29-1 and J is TRBJ1-1; D may be TRBD1 (5 bases). Trimming took 7 bases from V and 2 from J, leaving 20 bases between them. There are 15 residues in the CDR3. CDR1 and CDR2 (germline): SQVTM, ANQGSEA.

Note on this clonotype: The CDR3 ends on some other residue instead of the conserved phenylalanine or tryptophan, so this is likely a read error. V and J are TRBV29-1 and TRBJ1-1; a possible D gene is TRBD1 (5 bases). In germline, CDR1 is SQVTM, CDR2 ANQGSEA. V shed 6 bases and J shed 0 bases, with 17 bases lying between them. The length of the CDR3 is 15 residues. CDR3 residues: CSVGAGRGMNTEAFL. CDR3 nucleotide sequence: TGCAGCGTCGGCGCGGGGAGGGGTATGAACACTGAAGCTTTCCTT.

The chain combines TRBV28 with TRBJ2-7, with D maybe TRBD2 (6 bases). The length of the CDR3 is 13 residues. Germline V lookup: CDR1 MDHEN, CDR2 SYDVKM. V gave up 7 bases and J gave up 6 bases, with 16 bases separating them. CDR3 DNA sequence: TGTGCCAGCACTTTTACTTTGGGGGGCGAGCAGTACTTC. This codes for CASTFTLGGEQYF.

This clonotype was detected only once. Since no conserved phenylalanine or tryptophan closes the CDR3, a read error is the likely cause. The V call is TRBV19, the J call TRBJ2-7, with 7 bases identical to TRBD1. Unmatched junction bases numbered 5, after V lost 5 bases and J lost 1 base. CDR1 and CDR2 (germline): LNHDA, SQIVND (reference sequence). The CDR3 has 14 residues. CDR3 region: CASSAGQVSYEQYL. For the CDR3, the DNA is TGTGCCAGTAGTGCTGGACAGGTTTCCTACGAGCAGTACCTC.

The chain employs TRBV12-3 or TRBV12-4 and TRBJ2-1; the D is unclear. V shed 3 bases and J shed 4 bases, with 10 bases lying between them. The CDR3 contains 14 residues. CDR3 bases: TGTGCCAGCAGTTTCAGCGACTCATACAATGAGCAGTTCTTC. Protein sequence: CASSFSDSYNEQFF.